A selection of T cell receptor beta chains follows, all from one sample in a study of blood T cell repertoires in COVID-19. Assay used: immunoSEQ multiplex PCR; TCRdb lists only in-frame clones, some missing. The sample lists 300,000 or so clones, roughly 87% occurring once. The sequencing input was PBMCs or T cells enriched from blood (not recorded which). Receptors originate from a woman aged 30 to 39 who had recovered from COVID-19. The CDR3 runs from the conserved cysteine through the conserved F or W. The order of the fields is clone size, D gene, J gene, V gene, CDR3 protein, CDR3 DNA. D genes are given only for firm matches. Only part of the rows carry a size: once, few, many, or a class if the clone is expanded.

size: NA; D: NA; J: TRBJ1-2; V: TRBV28; CDR3: CASSLGRGYGYTF; DNA: TGTGCCAGCAGTTTAGGGCGGGGATATGGCTACACCTTC
size: NA; D: NA; J: TRBJ2-3; V: TRBV6-5; CDR3: CASMEGTQYF; DNA: TGTGCCAGCATGGAGGGGACGCAGTATTTT
size: NA; D: TRBD1; J: TRBJ2-7; V: TRBV28; CDR3: CASRTGYYEQYF; DNA: TGTGCCAGCAGGACAGGGTACTACGAGCAGTACTTC
size: once; D: TRBD2; J: TRBJ2-3; V: TRBV3-1/TRBV3-2; CDR3: CASRGSGGLTDTQYF; DNA: TGTGCCAGCAGAGGTAGCGGGGGCCTCACAGATACGCAGTATTTT
size: NA; D: TRBD1; J: TRBJ1-2; V: TRBV28; CDR3: CASSPPGQDGYTF; DNA: TGTGCCAGCAGTCCTCCCGGACAGGATGGCTACACCTTC
size: NA; D: NA; J: TRBJ2-5; V: TRBV6-5; CDR3: CASSYSVVQETQYF; DNA: TGTGCCAGCAGTTACTCCGTCGTCCAAGAGACCCAGTACTTC
size: NA; D: TRBD1; J: TRBJ1-5; V: TRBV7-2; CDR3: CASRRQGAGDQPQHF; DNA: TGTGCCAGCAGAAGACAGGGGGCGGGGGATCAGCCCCAGCATTTT
size: NA; D: TRBD1; J: TRBJ1-6; V: TRBV6-2/TRBV6-3; CDR3: CASSSPGQGGSPLHF; DNA: TGTGCCAGCAGCAGTCCGGGACAGGGGGGTTCACCCCTCCACTTT
size: NA; D: NA; J: TRBJ2-7; V: TRBV4-1; CDR3: CASSQETGSGDSGQYF; DNA: TGCGCCAGCAGCCAAGAGACAGGGTCGGGGGATAGTGGGCAGTACTTC
size: NA; D: NA; J: TRBJ1-5; V: TRBV27; CDR3: CASSLGQTGQPQHF; DNA: TGTGCCAGCAGTCTCGGACAGACCGGTCAGCCCCAGCATTTT
size: NA; D: TRBD1; J: TRBJ1-1; V: TRBV29-1; CDR3: CSVEGTGSTEAFF; DNA: TGCAGCGTTGAAGGGACAGGGAGCACTGAAGCTTTCTTT
size: NA; D: NA; J: TRBJ1-2; V: TRBV28; CDR3: CASSFGGVNGYTF; DNA: TGTGCCAGCAGTTTCGGTGGAGTTAATGGCTACACCTTC
size: NA; D: TRBD2; J: TRBJ2-7; V: TRBV6-2/TRBV6-3; CDR3: CASSYGLAGGQSYEQYF; DNA: TGTGCCAGCAGTTATGGGCTAGCGGGGGGCCAGTCCTACGAGCAGTACTTC
size: NA; D: TRBD1; J: TRBJ1-2; V: TRBV9; CDR3: CASRNYGTGGDKDYGYTF; DNA: TGTGCCAGCAGAAATTACGGGACAGGGGGCGACAAGGACTATGGCTACACCTTC
size: NA; D: TRBD1; J: TRBJ1-1; V: TRBV10-3; CDR3: CAISPDRGRLTEAFF; DNA: TGTGCCATCAGCCCTGACAGGGGGCGCCTTACTGAAGCTTTCTTT
size: NA; D: NA; J: TRBJ2-2; V: TRBV5-1; CDR3: CASSLSGGDAGELFF; DNA: TGCGCCAGCAGCTTGTCGGGGGGCGACGCCGGGGAGCTGTTTTTT
size: NA; D: NA; J: TRBJ1-2; V: TRBV28; CDR3: CASSLPQGVYGYTF; DNA: TGTGCCAGCAGTTTACCGCAGGGCGTCTATGGCTACACCTTC
size: NA; D: NA; J: TRBJ1-4; V: TRBV5-1; CDR3: CASSLFADPNEKLFF; DNA: TGCGCCAGCAGCTTGTTTGCGGATCCGAATGAAAAACTGTTTTTT
size: NA; D: TRBD1; J: TRBJ2-3; V: TRBV7-9; CDR3: CASSLVGQGADTQYF; DNA: TGTGCCAGCAGCTTAGTGGGACAGGGGGCGGATACGCAGTATTTT
size: NA; D: NA; J: TRBJ2-1; V: TRBV18; CDR3: CASSPSSGSYNEQFF; DNA: TGTGCCAGCTCACCAAGCTCGGGGTCCTACAATGAGCAGTTCTTC
size: NA; D: NA; J: TRBJ1-1; V: TRBV14; CDR3: CASSQEIPGHQKLNTEAFF; DNA: TGTGCCAGCAGCCAAGAAATACCGGGACACCAAAAATTGAACACTGAAGCTTTCTTT
size: NA; D: NA; J: TRBJ2-5; V: TRBV7-9; CDR3: CASLLTGAGETQYF; DNA: TGTGCCAGTCTCCTCACAGGGGCGGGGGAGACCCAGTACTTC
size: few; D: NA; J: TRBJ1-2; V: TRBV27; CDR3: CASSTRRSTRYTF; DNA: TGTGCCAGCAGCACCCGACGGAGTACACGCTACACCTTC
size: NA; D: TRBD1; J: TRBJ2-7; V: TRBV11-2; CDR3: CASSLTTGGEQYF; DNA: TGTGCCAGCAGCTTGACCACAGGGGGCGAGCAGTACTTC
size: NA; D: NA; J: TRBJ2-7; V: TRBV7-6; CDR3: CASSLVATQLVDEQYF; DNA: TGTGCCAGCAGCTTAGTGGCAACCCAGCTAGTGGACGAGCAGTACTTC
size: NA; D: TRBD2; J: TRBJ2-3; V: TRBV9; CDR3: CASSVTSGHTDTQYF; DNA: TGTGCCAGCAGCGTTACTAGCGGACACACAGATACGCAGTATTTT
size: NA; D: TRBD2; J: TRBJ2-1; V: TRBV12-5; CDR3: CASGLTSGGLGNEQFF; DNA: TGTGCTAGTGGTCTGACTAGCGGGGGGCTAGGTAATGAGCAGTTCTTC
size: once; D: TRBD1; J: TRBJ1-2; V: TRBV29-1; CDR3: CSVEDSTGANYGYTF; DNA: TGCAGCGTTGAAGATAGTACAGGGGCTAACTATGGCTACACCTTC
size: NA; D: NA; J: TRBJ2-2; V: TRBV11-2; CDR3: CASSLVGGANTGELFF; DNA: TGTGCCAGCAGCTTAGTCGGGGGTGCGAACACCGGGGAGCTGTTTTTT
size: NA; D: TRBD1; J: TRBJ1-1; V: TRBV6-2/TRBV6-3; CDR3: CASSYGTAQRWGTEAFF; DNA: TGTGCCAGCAGTTACGGGACAGCACAGCGTTGGGGAACTGAAGCTTTCTTT
size: once; D: TRBD1; J: TRBJ1-1; V: TRBV18; CDR3: CASSGTGGSRTEAFF; DNA: TGTGCCAGCTCAGGGACAGGGGGCTCTCGCACTGAAGCTTTCTTT